Below, 19 T cell receptor beta chains from the same sample are listed, as sequenced in a study of blood T cell repertoires in COVID-19 (dated by TCRdb to the early 2020s). The library was generated by the immunoSEQ multiplex PCR assay. The clones in this table, taken by TCRdb from immuneACCESS, are in-frame only. Not every clone is retained; where verified, under half of the shortfall comes from an unresolved V gene, and the cause of the rest is unknown. The sample includes some 340,000 clones, with 90% to 95% observed a single time. Of the sample, around 3.9% is held by the ten largest clones. The specimen sequenced was PBMCs or T cells enriched from blood (not recorded which). The receptors here all came from a woman in her 30s who had been exposed to COVID-19.

The J gene is TRBJ1-2, the V gene TRBV24-1, with 8 nucleotides matching TRBD1. The ends lost 4 bases at V and 7 bases at J; junction bases unmatched: 13. The CDR3 spans 16 residues. Germline assignment: CDR1 KGHDR and CDR2 SFDVKD. CDR3 nucleotides: TGTGCCACCAGTGACCCAGGACAGGGAGGAGTCGCTGGCTACACCTTC. It codes for CATSDPGQGGVAGYTF.

The chain joins TRBV3-1 (or the pseudogene TRBV3-2) to TRBJ1-1; D gene uncertain. Germline V gives CDR1 LGHDT, CDR2 YNNKEL (reference sequence). The CDR3 extends over 14 amino acids. Trimming took 4 bases from V and 6 from J, leaving 15 bases between them. Written as DNA, the CDR3 is TGTGCCAGCAGCCCGAGAAGCAGGTCCCCTGAAGCTTTCTTT. Its protein is CASSPRSRSPEAFF.

This rearrangement joins TRBV5-8 to TRBJ1-1, with TRBD1 identical over 9 bases. The germline V gene encodes CDR1 SGHTS and CDR2 YDEGEE. The J segment lost 1 base and the V segment lost 4 bases, leaving 5 bases of the junction unmatched. CDR3 length: 15 amino acids. CDR3 region: CASSRGTGRNTEAFF. As DNA, the CDR3 is TGTGCCAGCAGCCGAGGGACAGGGAGGAACACTGAAGCTTTCTTT. The variable domain in full, with the rest retrieved from reference TRBV5-8 and TRBJ1-1, is EAGVTQSPTHLIKTRGQQATLRCSPISGHTSVYWYQQALGLGLQFLLWYDEGEERNRGNFPPRFSGRQFPNYSSELNVNALELEDSALYLCASSRGTGRNTEAFFGQGTRLTVV.

The V and J genes are TRBV7-3 and TRBJ1-2; 8 bases line up with TRBD1. The germline V gene has CDR1 SGHTA and CDR2 FQGTGA. This CDR3 has 14 residues. V lost 5 bases, J lost 10 bases, and 12 bases stayed unmatched. This CDR3 is CASSPDGGQGTYTF. As DNA, the CDR3 is TGTGCCAGCAGCCCCGACGGCGGACAGGGAACCTACACCTTC.

The chain links TRBV29-1 to TRBJ2-3; 7 bases are a match to TRBD2. Per the germline V gene, CDR1 is SQVTM and CDR2 is ANQGSEA. The CDR3 runs to 14 residues. V was pared by 8 bases and J by 0 bases, with 8 bases of the junction left unmatched. CDR3 DNA: TGCAGCTCTCCCTGGGGGGGTAGCACAGATACGCAGTATTTT. Encoded protein: CSSPWGGSTDTQYF.

The rearrangement uses TRBV27 and TRBJ1-5; D uncertain. CDR3 size: 13 residues. Between the trimmed V and J ends, which lost 9 bases and 2 bases, there was a span of 11 bases. Germline V CDR1 and CDR2: MNHEY, SMNVEV (reference sequence). CDR3 bases: TGTGCCAGTCCTGGGCGCGGCAATCAGCCCCAGCATTTT. It translates to CASPGRGNQPQHF.

The chain couples TRBV5-1 to TRBJ1-1, with D possibly being TRBD1 (6 bases). The V gene's germline CDR1 is SGHRS and CDR2 YFSETQ. Trimming pared 3 bases from V and 6 bases from J, leaving 12 bases between. The CDR3 runs 13 residues. CDR3 sequence reads: CASSSGDIAEAFF. The CDR3 DNA follows: TGCGCCAGCAGCTCCGGGGACATCGCTGAAGCTTTCTTT.

This clone showed up just once. The chain joins TRBV5-4 to TRBJ2-6; 7 bases are shared with TRBD1. CDR3 length equals 16 residues. J was trimmed by 0 bases and V by 4 bases; bases with no gene match: 4. Per germline, CDR1 SGHNT and CDR2 YYREEE (reference sequence). This CDR3 is CASSPRGSSGANVLTF. CDR3 nucleotide sequence: TGTGCCAGCAGCCCCAGGGGGAGCTCTGGGGCCAACGTCCTGACTTTC.

The chain joins TRBV7-9 to TRBJ2-3; a weak D match, TRBD2 (7 bases). CDR1 and CDR2 from the germline V gene are SEHNR and FQNEAQ (reference sequence). The CDR3 consists of 16 residues. Trimming removed 6 bases from V and 6 bases from J, with 22 bases in between. In DNA form, the CDR3 reads TGTGCCAGCAGTTCACTTCACCGGGGGGCCAGGGATACGCAGTATTTT. Translated: CASSSLHRGARDTQYF.

The rearrangement uses TRBV7-9 and TRBJ2-7; unclear D gene. V lost 1 base to trimming and J lost 3 bases, with 7 bases between them. CDR1 and CDR2 (germline): SEHNR, FQNEAQ (reference sequence). The CDR3 length is 13 residues. In DNA, the CDR3 is TGTGCCAGCAGCTTAGGGCCCCACTACGAGCAGTACTTC. This translates into CASSLGPHYEQYF.

The rearrangement links TRBV5-4 to TRBJ1-1, with a tentative D call TRBD1 (5 bases). Between the trimmed V and J ends, which lost 4 bases and 0 bases, there was a span of 13 bases. Per the germline V gene, CDR1 is SGHNT and CDR2 is YYREEE (reference sequence). The length of the CDR3 is 15 residues. CDR3: CASSQRQTMNTEAFF. Here the CDR3 DNA reads TGTGCCAGCAGCCAAAGACAGACAATGAACACTGAAGCTTTCTTT.

The rearrangement joins TRBV21-1 to TRBJ1-1; the table's TRBD1 call for D was not verified on the DNA. TRBV21-1 constitutes a pseudogene. The CDR3 has 17 residues. CDR3 protein: CASSLRDTFPTDTEAFF. In nucleotides, the CDR3 is TGTGCCAGCAGCCTCCGGGACACCTTCCCAACGGACACTGAAGCTTTCTTT.

V is TRBV15 and J is TRBJ2-1; 7 bases agree with TRBD2. Germline values: CDR1 LNHNV, CDR2 YYDKDF (reference sequence). Trimming removed 3 bases from V and 5 bases from J; junction bases left unmatched: 7. This CDR3 has 15 amino acids. In DNA, the CDR3 is TGTGCCACCAGCAGGTTCCGAGCGGGGAACAATGAGCAGTTCTTC. Translation: CATSRFRAGNNEQFF.

This chain links TRBV19 with TRBJ1-1, with TRBD1 matching over 11 bases. Losses at the gene ends were 5 bases for V and 5 bases for J; bases not matched to a gene: 4. Germline V lookup: CDR1 LNHDA, CDR2 SQIVND (reference sequence). CDR3 length: 14 amino acids. Here the CDR3 DNA reads TGTGCCAGTAGTTATCGGGACAGGGGGACTGAAGCTTTCTTT. Protein: CASSYRDRGTEAFF.

The chain links TRBV5-4 to TRBJ1-1; D may be TRBD1 (6 bases). Deletions cut 4 bases from V and 0 bases from J, with 19 bases between. The CDR3 has 17 amino acids. Germline-derived CDR1 and CDR2 are SGHNT and YYREEE (reference sequence). The CDR3 protein is CASSGAGSRGMNTEAFF. The CDR3 nucleotides are TGTGCCAGCAGCGGGGCTGGTTCCAGGGGCATGAACACTGAAGCTTTCTTT. Full variable domain (rest looked up from reference TRBV5-4 and TRBJ1-1): ETGVTQSPTHLIKTRGQQVTLRCSSQSGHNTVSWYQQALGQGPQFIFQYYREEENGRGNFPPRFSGLQFPNYSSELNVNALELDDSALYLCASSGAGSRGMNTEAFFGQGTRLTVV.

This chain uses TRBV5-1 with TRBJ2-7; the D gene is possibly TRBD1 (5 bases). CDR1 is SGHRS, CDR2 YFSETQ, per germline. V was trimmed by 5 bases and J by 4 bases, leaving 13 bases between them. The CDR3 totals 13 residues. CDR3 coding DNA: TGCGCCAGCAGAGCCTCAGGGCGATACGAGCAGTACTTC. Its translation is CASRASGRYEQYF.

This chain connects TRBV3-1 (or the pseudogene TRBV3-2) to TRBJ2-2; 12 bases match TRBD1. Germline CDR1 is LGHDT and CDR2 is YNNKEL (reference sequence). This CDR3 is built from 17 residues. V lost 6 bases, J lost 1 base, and 6 bases stayed unmatched. CDR3 sequence: CASRSRDRGLNTGELFF. The CDR3 DNA reads as TGTGCCAGCAGATCCCGGGACAGGGGGCTGAACACCGGGGAGCTGTTTTTT.

With regard to this clone: Other nucleotide sequences in the sample specify the same CDR3. The chain links TRBV6-1 to TRBJ1-3; weak D call: TRBD1 (5 bases). Trimming shortened V by 3 bases and J by 1 base, and 7 bases separated the two germline ends. Germline loops: CDR1 MNHNS, CDR2 SASEGT. This CDR3 is 14 amino acids long. CDR3 coding DNA: TGTGCCAGCAGTGATGGGGCGTCTGGAAACACCATATATTTT. This sequence encodes CASSDGASGNTIYF.

The chain couples TRBV7-9 to TRBJ1-2; D unclear. Germline V gives CDR1 SEHNR, CDR2 FQNEAQ (reference sequence). The CDR3 is made up of 12 amino acids. V lost 0 bases and J lost 7, with 6 bases in between. The chain's CDR3 is CASSLAGSGYTF. CDR3 in DNA: TGTGCCAGCAGCTTAGCGGGCAGTGGCTACACCTTC. Full variable domain (outside the CDR3, taken from reference TRBV7-9 and TRBJ1-2): DTGVSQNPRHKITKRGQNVTFRCDPISEHNRLYWYRQTLGQGPEFLTYFQNEAQLEKSRLLSDRFSAERPKGSFSTLEIQRTEQGDSAMYLCASSLAGSGYTFGSGTRLTVV.